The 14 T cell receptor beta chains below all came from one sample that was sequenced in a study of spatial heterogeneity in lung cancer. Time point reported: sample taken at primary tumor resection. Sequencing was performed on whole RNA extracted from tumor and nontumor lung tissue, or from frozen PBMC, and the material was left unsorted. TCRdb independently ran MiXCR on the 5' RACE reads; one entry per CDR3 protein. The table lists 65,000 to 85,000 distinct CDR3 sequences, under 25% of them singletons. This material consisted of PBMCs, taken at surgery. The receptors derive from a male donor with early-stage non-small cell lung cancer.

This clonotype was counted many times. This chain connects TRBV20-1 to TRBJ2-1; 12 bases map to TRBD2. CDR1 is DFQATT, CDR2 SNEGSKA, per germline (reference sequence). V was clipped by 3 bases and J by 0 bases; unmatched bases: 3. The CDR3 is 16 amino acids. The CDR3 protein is CSASLLAGGSYNEQFF. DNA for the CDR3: TGCAGTGCTAGCCTACTAGCGGGGGGCTCCTACAATGAGCAGTTCTTC.

CDR3 loop: CASSLGSVLETQYF. The CDR3 DNA is TGTGCCAGCAGCTTAGGAAGTGTCTTGGAGACCCAGTACTTC. The chain employs TRBV11-2 and TRBJ2-5; D uncertain. The CDR3 is 14 amino acids. CDR1 is SGHAT, CDR2 FQNNGV, per germline. V gave up 1 base and J gave up 5 bases, with 11 bases separating them. The full variable domain, in which reference TRBV11-2 and TRBJ2-5 provide the parts outside the CDR3, is EAGVAQSPRYKIIEKRQSVAFWCNPISGHATLYWYQQILGQGPKLLIQFQNNGVVDDSQLPKDRFSAERLKGVDSTLKIQPAKLEDSAVYLCASSLGSVLETQYFGPGTRLLVL.

The CDR3 is CASSPPAVRRGNEQFF. CDR3 in DNA: TGTGCCAGCTCACCCCCTGCGGTCCGGCGGGGCAATGAGCAGTTCTTC. The genes are TRBV18 and TRBJ2-1; a weak D match, TRBD2 (6 bases). This CDR3 is built from 16 residues. The V end lost 3 bases, the J end lost 6 bases, and 18 bases lay between the germline ends. Germline V gives CDR1 KGHSH, CDR2 LQKENI.

CDR3 coding DNA: TGTGCCAGCAGCCGTGACAGGGTTAGGGCCGATACGCAGTATTTT. Translated: CASSRDRVRADTQYF. The rearrangement links TRBV2 to TRBJ2-3; 7 bases map to TRBD1. The V and J ends lost 6 bases and 6 bases, in that order; junction bases with no gene match: 12. Germline V gene sequence: CDR1 SNHLY, CDR2 FYNNEI. The CDR3 spans 15 residues.

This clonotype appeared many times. The CDR3 reads CASSYRQGPNTEAFF. The CDR3, as DNA: TGTGCCAGCAGCTACCGACAGGGCCCGAACACTGAAGCTTTCTTT. This chain joins TRBV7-2 and TRBJ1-1; TRBD1 aligns across 7 bases. V gave up 4 bases and J gave up 1 base; unmatched junction bases: 6. Germline CDR1 is SGHTA and CDR2 is FQGNSA. CDR3 length equals 15 residues.

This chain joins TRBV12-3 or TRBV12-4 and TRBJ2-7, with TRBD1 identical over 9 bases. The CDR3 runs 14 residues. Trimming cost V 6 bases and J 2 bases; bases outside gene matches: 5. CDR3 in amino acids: CASRSGTGPYEQYF. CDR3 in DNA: TGTGCCAGCAGGTCCGGGACAGGGCCCTACGAGCAGTACTTC.

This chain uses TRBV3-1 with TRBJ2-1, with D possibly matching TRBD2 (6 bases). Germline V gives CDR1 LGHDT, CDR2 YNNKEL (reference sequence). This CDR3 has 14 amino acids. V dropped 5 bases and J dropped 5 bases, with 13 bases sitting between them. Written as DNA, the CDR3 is TGTGCCAGCAGCGGAGGGGTGCACAACAATGAGCAGTTCTTC. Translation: CASSGGVHNNEQFF.

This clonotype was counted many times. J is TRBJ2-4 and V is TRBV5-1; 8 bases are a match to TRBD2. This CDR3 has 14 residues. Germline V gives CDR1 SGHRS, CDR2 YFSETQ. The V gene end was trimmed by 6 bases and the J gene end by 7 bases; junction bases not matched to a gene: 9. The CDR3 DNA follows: TGCGCCAGCAAGCTTGCTCCGGGGGGGAACATTCAGTACTTC. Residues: CASKLAPGGNIQYF.

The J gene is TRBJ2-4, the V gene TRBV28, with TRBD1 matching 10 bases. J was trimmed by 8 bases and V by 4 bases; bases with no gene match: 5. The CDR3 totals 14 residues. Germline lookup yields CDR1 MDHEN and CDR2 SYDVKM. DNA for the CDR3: TGTGCCAGCAGTTCAAGACAGGGGGCTGACATTCAGTACTTC. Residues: CASSSRQGADIQYF.

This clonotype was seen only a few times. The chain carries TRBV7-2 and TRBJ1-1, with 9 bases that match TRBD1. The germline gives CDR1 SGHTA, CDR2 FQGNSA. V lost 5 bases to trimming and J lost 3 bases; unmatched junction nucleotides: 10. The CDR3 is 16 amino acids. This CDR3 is CASSPVDRGAYTEAFF. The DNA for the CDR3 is TGTGCCAGCAGCCCTGTAGACAGGGGGGCGTACACTGAAGCTTTCTTT.

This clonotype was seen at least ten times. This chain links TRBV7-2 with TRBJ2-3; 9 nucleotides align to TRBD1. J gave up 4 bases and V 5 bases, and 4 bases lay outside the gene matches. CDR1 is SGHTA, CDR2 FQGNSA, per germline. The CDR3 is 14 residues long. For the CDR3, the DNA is TGTGCCAGCAGCCGGGACAGGGCCGCAGATACGCAGTATTTT. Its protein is CASSRDRAADTQYF.

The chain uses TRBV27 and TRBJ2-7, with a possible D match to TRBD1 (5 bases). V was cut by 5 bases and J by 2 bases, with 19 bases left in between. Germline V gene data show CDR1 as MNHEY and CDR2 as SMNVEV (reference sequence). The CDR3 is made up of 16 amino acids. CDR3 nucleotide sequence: TGTGCCAGCAGTCTCCCTGCTGTTCTAGGGGCCTACGAGCAGTACTTC. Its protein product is CASSLPAVLGAYEQYF.

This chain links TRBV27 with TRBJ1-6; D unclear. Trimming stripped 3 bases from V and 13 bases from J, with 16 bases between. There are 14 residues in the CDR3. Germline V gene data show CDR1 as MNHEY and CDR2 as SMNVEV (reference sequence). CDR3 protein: CASSFHLEKAPLHF. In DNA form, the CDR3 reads TGTGCCAGCAGTTTCCACCTCGAGAAAGCCCCCCTCCACTTT.

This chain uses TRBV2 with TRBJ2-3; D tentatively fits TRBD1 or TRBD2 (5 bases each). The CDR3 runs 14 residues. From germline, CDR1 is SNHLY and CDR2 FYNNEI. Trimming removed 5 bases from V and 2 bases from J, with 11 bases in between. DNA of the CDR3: TGTGCCAGCAGTACCCGGGGCCTCACAGATACGCAGTATTTT. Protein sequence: CASSTRGLTDTQYF.